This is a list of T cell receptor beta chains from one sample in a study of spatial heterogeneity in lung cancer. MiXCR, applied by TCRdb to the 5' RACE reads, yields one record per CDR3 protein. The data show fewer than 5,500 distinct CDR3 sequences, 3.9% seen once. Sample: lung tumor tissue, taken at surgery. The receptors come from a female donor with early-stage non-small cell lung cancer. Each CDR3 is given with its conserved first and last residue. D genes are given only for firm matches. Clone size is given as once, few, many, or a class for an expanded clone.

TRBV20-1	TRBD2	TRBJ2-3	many	CSAREFTSGRRDTQYF	TGCAGTGCTAGAGAGTTCACTAGCGGGAGAAGAGATACGCAGTATTTT
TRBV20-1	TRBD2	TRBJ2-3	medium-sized	CSARELAVYTDTQYF	TGCAGTGCCAGGGAACTAGCGGTCTACACAGATACGCAGTATTTT
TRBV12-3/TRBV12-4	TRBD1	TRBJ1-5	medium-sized	CASSPSDRDNQPQHF	TGTGCCAGCAGTCCATCGGACAGGGACAATCAGCCCCAGCATTTT
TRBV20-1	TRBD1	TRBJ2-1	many	CSASQWGTVKSTNEQFF	TGCAGTGCTAGCCAATGGGGGACAGTAAAAAGTACCAATGAGCAGTTCTTC
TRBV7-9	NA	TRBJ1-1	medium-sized	CASSLESDTEAFF	TGTGCCAGCAGCTTAGAATCGGACACTGAAGCTTTCTTT
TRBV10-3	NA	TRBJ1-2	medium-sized	CAISDWTGNYGYTF	TGTGCCATCAGTGACTGGACGGGAAACTATGGCTACACCTTC
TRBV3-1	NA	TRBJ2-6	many	CASSPFSGSPGANVLTF	TGTGCCAGCAGCCCCTTCTCCGGATCCCCTGGGGCCAACGTCCTGACTTTC
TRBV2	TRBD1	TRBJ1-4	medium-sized	CASNEQGGSEKLFF	TGTGCCAGCAATGAACAGGGGGGAAGTGAAAAACTGTTTTTT
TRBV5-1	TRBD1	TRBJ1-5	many	CASSLLGGGQPQHF	TGCGCCAGCAGCTTGTTAGGGGGCGGTCAGCCCCAGCATTTT
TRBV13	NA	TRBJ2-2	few	CASSLPTNTGELFF	TGTGCCAGCAGCTTACCTACGAACACCGGGGAGCTGTTTTTT
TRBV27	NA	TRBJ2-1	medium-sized	CASSFTNSYNEQFF	TGTGCCAGCAGTTTCACCAACTCCTACAATGAGCAGTTCTTC
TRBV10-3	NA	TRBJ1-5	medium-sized	CAISESNQPQHF	TGTGCCATCAGTGAAAGCAATCAGCCCCAGCATTTT
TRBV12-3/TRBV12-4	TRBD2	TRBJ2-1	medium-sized	CASSLGLAGANEQFF	TGTGCCAGCAGTTTAGGGCTAGCGGGAGCAAATGAGCAGTTCTTC
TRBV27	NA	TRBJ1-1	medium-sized	CASSLSNGPNNEAFF	TGTGCCAGCAGTTTATCGAATGGGCCAAATAATGAAGCTTTCTTT